This entry is about one T cell receptor beta chain. Its cognate antigen is unknown. Germline CDR1 SGDLS, CDR2 YYNGEE. Trimming pared 4 bases from V and 2 bases from J, leaving 12 bases between. This CDR3 is 15 amino acids long. This entry belongs to a study of T cell responses to AZD1222 COVID-19 vaccine. Study-wide findings and caveats: Two doses of AZD1222 preceded a rise in Spike-specific TCR breadth and depth. Clonal diversity was possibly underestimated, and white British individuals and females predominated among donors. Targets within unmutated variant regions were reportedly found for nearly half of spike-specific TCRs.

Profiled with immunoSEQ multiplex PCR; TCRdb holds only in-frame clones, not every one. The sample has some 49,000 clones, around three quarters seen once. Material: peripheral blood, obtained on day 0 of AZD1222 vaccination. This sequence originates from an adult in good health. The gene calls are TRBV9 and TRBJ2-2; D is perhaps TRBD2 (6 bases). The CDR3 DNA reads as TGTGCCAGCAGCCCCCCAGGGACTAACACCGGGGAGCTGTTTTTT. Translating gives CASSPPGTNTGELFF.